One and the same sample provided the 27 T cell receptor beta chains below, sequenced in a study of patients and donors after allogeneic stem cell transplantation. TCRdb re-derived calls from the RT-PCR reads in MiXCR, one entry per CDR3 protein. The sample records about a million distinct CDR3 sequences, over 15% being singletons. The sample was blood, either unsorted or a sorted T cell fraction (not recorded which). The receptors derive from a human donor who was either an allogeneic HSCT recipient or a stem cell or donor lymphocyte infusion donor (not recorded which). It is not recorded whose cells these are; they may come from a transplant donor.

This clonotype was picked up a small number of times. The J gene is TRBJ2-5, the V gene TRBV2; maybe TRBD1 (6 bases). There are 14 residues in the CDR3. Trimming took off 4 bases at V and 4 bases at J, with 13 bases between the two ends. Germline CDR1 is SNHLY and CDR2 is FYNNEI. Written as DNA, the CDR3 is TGTGCCAGCAGTGCGGGCAGGGGAATAGAGACCCAGTACTTC. This translates into CASSAGRGIETQYF.

Only a few counts were recorded for this clonotype. The chain has TRBV30 and TRBJ1-1; D perhaps matches TRBD1 (6 bases). Looked up from germline, CDR1 is GTSNPN and CDR2 is SVGIG (reference sequence). V was clipped by 4 bases and J by 2 bases, with 14 bases between them. The CDR3 has 14 amino acids. CDR3 nucleotides: TGTGCCTGGAACGCGGACAGTCCAAACACTGAAGCTTTCTTT. It is translated as CAWNADSPNTEAFF.

This clonotype was observed a few times. The rearrangement uses TRBV7-2 and TRBJ1-1; D remains unclear. Trimming removed 5 bases from V and 8 bases from J, with 12 bases in between. In germline, CDR1 is SGHTA, CDR2 FQGNSA. The CDR3 sequence is 12 residues long. CDR3 sequence reads: CASSHWTGEAFF. In nucleotides, the CDR3 is TGTGCCAGCAGCCATTGGACTGGAGAAGCTTTCTTT.

The chain couples TRBV6-1 to TRBJ2-5; 10 nucleotides align to TRBD1. Germline-derived CDR1 and CDR2 are MNHNS and SASEGT. Losses at the gene ends were 4 bases for V and 5 bases for J; bases not matched to a gene: 7. The CDR3 is made up of 15 amino acids. For the CDR3, the DNA is TGTGCCAGCAGTGGGACAGGGGGGGGTCTGGAGACCCAGTACTTC. Encoded protein: CASSGTGGGLETQYF.

This clonotype was detected only a few times. This sequence joins TRBV20-1 and TRBJ2-2; D may correspond to TRBD1 or TRBD2 (5 bases each). The CDR3 spans 14 residues. V was shortened by 5 bases and J by 1 base, with 11 bases between the two germline ends. Germline V lookup: CDR1 DFQATT, CDR2 SNEGSKA (reference sequence). For the CDR3, the DNA is TGCAGTGCTCGCAGGGACGGGAACACCGGGGAGCTGTTTTTT. Encoded protein: CSARRDGNTGELFF.

There are a few counts of this clonotype. The chain uses TRBV15 and TRBJ1-1, with D possibly matching TRBD1 (6 bases). Germline loops: CDR1 LNHNV, CDR2 YYDKDF (reference sequence). The ends were cut back, 2 bases at V and 1 base at J, with 11 bases in the middle. The CDR3 runs 15 residues. CDR3 region: CATSRSRGQNTEAFF. In nucleotides, the CDR3 is TGTGCCACCAGCAGATCCCGGGGACAGAACACTGAAGCTTTCTTT.

This clonotype was seen only a few times. The chain employs TRBV27 and TRBJ2-5, with TRBD1 identical over 8 bases. The CDR3 is made up of 14 amino acids. Germline V gene lookup returns CDR1 MNHEY and CDR2 SMNVEV (reference sequence). V shed 4 bases, J shed 7 bases, and the junction held 8 bases outside the gene matches. The CDR3 region is CASSSSTGVGTQYF. For the CDR3, the DNA is TGTGCCAGCAGTTCATCGACAGGGGTGGGGACCCAGTACTTC.

CDR3 nucleotides: TGTGCCAGCAGCCAAAAAGGACAGTATAATTCACCCCTCCACTTT. It yields the protein CASSQKGQYNSPLHF. The chain uses TRBV4-2 and TRBJ1-6; weak D call: TRBD1 (6 bases). The V gene lost 2 bases and the J gene lost 4 bases, with 9 bases spanning the gap. The CDR3 spans 15 residues. CDR1 LGHNA and CDR2 YNFKEQ come from the germline V gene.

The chain uses TRBV29-1 and TRBJ1-1, with a tentative D call TRBD1 (6 bases). Trimming took 7 bases from V and 5 from J, leaving 14 bases between them. There are 12 residues in the CDR3. Germline lookup yields CDR1 SQVTM and CDR2 ANQGSEA. The CDR3 DNA reads as TGCAGCGCTAGCAGGGGAGAGACTGAAGCTTTCTTT. Translation: CSASRGETEAFF.

This clonotype was seen a few times. The V call is TRBV7-3, the J call TRBJ2-2; no definite D call. This CDR3 is 16 amino acids long. V lost 2 bases, J lost 4 bases, and 14 bases lay in between. CDR1 and CDR2 (germline): SGHTA, FQGTGA. In DNA form, the CDR3 reads TGTGCCAGCAGCTTATTGTCCCGGAGTGGCACCGGGGAGCTGTTTTTT. It translates to CASSLLSRSGTGELFF.

The rearrangement uses TRBV7-6 and TRBJ2-5, with D uncertain. Trimming took off 0 bases at V and 1 base at J, with 9 bases between the two ends. Per germline, CDR1 SGHVS and CDR2 FNYEAQ. The CDR3 is 15 residues long. CDR3 nucleotide sequence: TGTGCCAGCAGCTTAGCAAATCCAGGCCAAGAGACCCAGTACTTC. Translated: CASSLANPGQETQYF.

V is TRBV7-6 and J is TRBJ2-1; D is uncertain. V was shortened by 0 bases and J by 1 base, with 10 bases between the two germline ends. Germline values: CDR1 SGHVS, CDR2 FNYEAQ. The length of the CDR3 is 16 residues. The CDR3 DNA is TGTGCCAGCAGCTTAGCCTTACAAGGATCCTACAATGAGCAGTTCTTC. It codes for CASSLALQGSYNEQFF. The full variable domain, its missing parts supplied by reference TRBV7-6 and TRBJ2-1, is GAGVSQSPRYKVTKRGQDVALRCDPISGHVSLYWYRQALGQGPEFLTYFNYEAQQDKSGLPNDRFSAERPEGSISTLTIQRTEQRDSAMYRCASSLALQGSYNEQFFGPGTRLTVL.

This clonotype appeared a few times. The chain links TRBV27 to TRBJ1-2, with 8 bases fitting TRBD1. Trimming took 2 bases from V and 6 from J; bases not matched to a gene: 11. The CDR3 covers 16 residues. Germline V CDR1 and CDR2: MNHEY, SMNVEV (reference sequence). The CDR3 reads CASSLTGEMGQDGYTF. DNA of the CDR3: TGTGCCAGCAGTTTAACGGGTGAAATGGGACAGGATGGCTACACCTTC.

The chain recombines TRBV24-1 with TRBJ2-5; TRBD1 agrees at 10 bases. The ends lost 6 bases at V and 5 bases at J; junction bases unmatched: 11. The CDR3 sequence is 16 residues long. CDR1 and CDR2 from the germline V gene are KGHDR and SFDVKD. The CDR3 spells CATSPSGTGVGETQYF. In nucleotides, the CDR3 is TGTGCCACCAGTCCCTCCGGGACAGGGGTCGGGGAGACCCAGTACTTC.

The chain has TRBV24-1 and TRBJ2-1; D remains ambiguous. Looked up from germline, CDR1 is KGHDR and CDR2 is SFDVKD. CDR3 length: 12 amino acids. V lost 6 bases to trimming and J lost 10 bases, with 12 bases between them. The CDR3 loop is CATSIAGQEQFF. The CDR3 DNA reads as TGTGCCACCAGTATAGCCGGCCAGGAGCAGTTCTTC.

This clonotype was recorded a few times. The CDR3 region is CASTDSYNSPLHF. The CDR3 DNA reads TGTGCCAGCACCGACAGCTATAATTCACCCCTCCACTTT. The rearrangement uses TRBV3-1 and TRBJ1-6, with D perhaps TRBD1 (5 bases). Trimming took off 7 bases at V and 3 bases at J, with 7 bases between the two ends. The CDR3 runs 13 residues. CDR1 and CDR2 from the germline V gene are LGHDT and YNNKEL (reference sequence).

This clonotype was seen a handful of times. V is TRBV12-3 or TRBV12-4 and J is TRBJ2-1; maybe TRBD2 (6 bases). V was clipped by 2 bases and J by 2 bases, with 10 bases between them. The CDR3 has 15 amino acids. CDR3 protein: CASSLKGGPYNEQFF. CDR3 DNA sequence: TGTGCCAGCAGTTTAAAGGGAGGCCCCTACAATGAGCAGTTCTTC.

The chain has TRBV9 and TRBJ1-2; D call uncertain. The CDR3 has 13 amino acids. Trimming removed 0 bases from V and 12 bases from J, with 15 bases in between. The V gene's germline CDR1 is SGDLS and CDR2 YYNGEE. The CDR3 spells CASSVEGRSSHTF. CDR3 bases: TGTGCCAGCAGCGTAGAAGGACGGTCCTCTCACACCTTC.

This clonotype was seen only a few times. The chain combines TRBV20-1 with TRBJ2-7; D possibly uses TRBD1 or TRBD2 (6 bases each). V dropped 4 bases and J dropped 5 bases, with 12 bases sitting between them. Per the germline V gene, CDR1 is DFQATT and CDR2 is SNEGSKA (reference sequence). This CDR3 has 12 residues. CDR3 DNA sequence: TGCAGTGCTACCAGGGGAGGCCACGAGCAGTACTTC. Translated: CSATRGGHEQYF.

This clonotype was seen a few times. A much larger clone lies one base from this, so it may be a read error. J is TRBJ2-1 and V is TRBV13; D not resolved. Trimming stripped 7 bases from V and 4 bases from J, with 5 bases between. CDR1 and CDR2 (germline): PRHDT, FYEKMQ (reference sequence). The CDR3 has 11 amino acids. CDR3 bases: TGTGCCAGCACCGAATACAATGAGCAGTTCTTC. It encodes CASTEYNEQFF.

This clonotype was seen a handful of times. The rearrangement links TRBV20-1 to TRBJ1-1; D uncertain. The CDR3 is made up of 15 amino acids. V was shortened by 1 base and J by 1 base, with 13 bases between the two germline ends. Germline-derived CDR1 and CDR2 are DFQATT and SNEGSKA (reference sequence). The CDR3 protein is CSARGFGIRNTEAFF. DNA of the CDR3: TGCAGTGCTAGAGGGTTCGGGATCAGGAACACTGAAGCTTTCTTT.

V is TRBV27 and J is TRBJ1-4; D is unresolved. Between the trimmed V and J ends, which lost 2 bases and 7 bases, there was a span of 17 bases. The CDR3 loop spans 16 amino acids. Germline V gives CDR1 MNHEY, CDR2 SMNVEV (reference sequence). The DNA of the CDR3 is TGTGCCAGCAGTTTACCGGGCACCGAGTGGACTGAAAAACTGTTTTTT. Amino acids: CASSLPGTEWTEKLFF.

This clonotype appeared a few times. The V call is TRBV5-1, the J call TRBJ1-3; D gene uncertain. The V gene's germline CDR1 is SGHRS and CDR2 YFSETQ. V lost 2 bases and J 2 bases, leaving 14 bases between the germline ends. CDR3 length: 16 amino acids. This CDR3 reads CASSLKKREAGNTIYF. The CDR3 DNA follows: TGCGCCAGCAGCTTAAAGAAGAGGGAGGCTGGAAACACCATATATTTT.

The V gene is TRBV15, the J gene TRBJ1-2; D is unresolved. V lost 6 bases to trimming and J lost 6 bases, with 17 bases between them. Per the germline V gene, CDR1 is LNHNV and CDR2 is YYDKDF (reference sequence). The CDR3 runs to 14 residues. CDR3: CATSGGSSGHGYTF. CDR3 in DNA: TGTGCCACCAGTGGTGGATCCTCCGGTCATGGCTACACCTTC.

This clonotype was recorded a few times. The rearrangement links TRBV6-2 or TRBV6-3 to TRBJ1-1; D is ambiguous. Germline V lookup: CDR1 MNHEY, CDR2 SVGEGT. The CDR3 covers 15 residues. The V end was cut by 1 base, the J end by 1 base, with 10 bases between. CDR3 nucleotides: TGTGCCAGCAGTTACTGGGGTTTGGGGAACACTGAAGCTTTCTTT. It specifies CASSYWGLGNTEAFF.

The rearrangement links TRBV20-1 to TRBJ2-7; D assignment may be TRBD1 or TRBD2 (5 bases each). The CDR3 length is 13 residues. Looked up from germline, CDR1 is DFQATT and CDR2 is SNEGSKA (reference sequence). V was trimmed by 2 bases and J by 13 bases, leaving 21 bases between them. CDR3 sequence (DNA): TGCAGTGCTAGAAATTCCGGGGCCTTGACTGCTTACTTC. Protein sequence: CSARNSGALTAYF.

The CDR3 nucleotides are TGCAGTGCTAGAGCCCCCGGACGGACGGAAGCTAACTATGGCTACACCTTC. It specifies CSARAPGRTEANYGYTF. This sequence joins TRBV20-1 and TRBJ1-2, with D uncertain. V lost 1 base and J lost 0, with 18 bases in between. The germline CDR1 and CDR2 sequences are DFQATT and SNEGSKA (reference sequence). The CDR3 consists of 17 residues.